Below, 2 T cell receptor beta chains from the same sample are listed, as sequenced in a study of metastatic and nonmetastatic thyroid tumors. Until they underwent thyroid surgery, no patient had received any treatment. TCRdb ran MiXCR on the PCR reads. The data hold 15,000 to 18,000 clones, with 3.5% to 4.5% observed a single time. The sequenced sample was tumor tissue. The receptors come from a female donor with papillary thyroid cancer or a benign thyroid nodule (not recorded which). Some clones in this sample may be carry-over from other donors' samples.

This clone is labeled medium-sized (0.01 to 0.1%). The chain couples TRBV20-1 to TRBJ2-3; D call uncertain. This CDR3 is 15 amino acids long. Germline-derived CDR1 and CDR2 are DFQATT and SNEGSKA (reference sequence). V shed 2 bases and J shed 3 bases, with 15 bases lying between them. The CDR3: CSARMSLVRTDTQYF. The CDR3 nucleotides read TGCAGTGCTAGAATGAGCCTAGTGAGGACAGATACGCAGTATTTT.

The count of this clone is one. This chain uses TRBV30 with TRBJ2-3, with 8 bases aligning to TRBD1. The V gene end was trimmed by 1 base and the J gene end by 3 bases; junction bases not matched to a gene: 9. Germline V lookup: CDR1 GTSNPN, CDR2 SVGIG (reference sequence). This CDR3 is 16 amino acids long. The CDR3 region has the DNA TGTGCCTGGAGTGCCCCGCGCACAGGGGGGACAGATACGCAGTATTTT. Translated, it gives CAWSAPRTGGTDTQYF. The full variable domain, completed using reference TRBV30 and TRBJ2-3, is SQTIHQWPATLVQPVGSPLSLECTVEGTSNPNLYWYRQAAGRGLQLLFYSVGIGQISSEVPQNLSASRPQDRQFILSSKKLLLSDSGFYLCAWSAPRTGGTDTQYFGPGTRLTVL.